This is a list of T cell receptor beta chains from one sample in a study of radiotherapy plus CTLA-4 blockade in lung cancer. Libraries were prepared by immunoSEQ multiplex PCR; TCRdb keeps only in-frame clonotypes and omits some of them. The repertoire has 60,000 to 70,000 clones, less than 80% of them found once; the top ten carry about 9.1%. The sequencing here drew on peripheral blood, taken from a patient treated with radiotherapy plus ipilimumab. Source of these receptors: a human donor with non-small cell lung cancer who had a complete response to radiotherapy plus ipilimumab. The CDR3 runs from the conserved cysteine through the conserved F or W.

v_call	cdr3_aa
TRBV2	CARTGANYGYTF
TRBV7-2	CASSLRDGPTDTQYF
TRBV19	CASSPRDIQETQYF
TRBV29-1	CSVAVNTGELFF
TRBV6-5	CASSPGTAGPGELFF
TRBV9	CASSYSSGTEGQYF
TRBV9	CASSAQGGPNQETQYF
TRBV18	CASSRDSGNTIYF
TRBV18	CASSLLPTKGTSGTGELFF
TRBV7-2	CASSLGSWTQYF
TRBV6-1	CASYFPGTEKLFF
TRBV7-2	CASSLHSQQETQYF
TRBV10-3	CAISEVEEADTQYF
TRBV5-1	CASSSRGAPSTDTQYF
TRBV2	CASSVRIGQGEYTGELFF
TRBV6-5	CASSSSDSRFYNEQFF
TRBV5-1	CASSLAFTSGGETQYF
TRBV7-9	CASSSMATNEKLFF
TRBV5-5	CASRSRVGITDTQYF
TRBV6-5	CASSWMRGEETQYF
TRBV7-2	CASSAGLGGYTF
TRBV6-5	CASSGTSGSGEQFF
TRBV5-5	CASSLNRGGSYEQYF
TRBV6-5	CASSLGSGGPKTQYF
TRBV18	CASSSAVGRETQYF